The present T cell receptor (beta chain) was sequenced within a study of T cell responses to AZD1222 COVID-19 vaccine. The study, taken as a whole, reports: The study identified only six AZD1222 recipients as seropositive at baseline. Clonal diversity was possibly underestimated; the donors were predominantly white British and more often female.

As concerns this clone: Its antigen remains unknown.

TCRdb's copy holds only in-frame clones and misses some; the assay was immunoSEQ multiplex PCR. The sample holds some 140,000 clones, 88% seen once. V lost 4 bases, J lost 3 bases, and 14 bases lay in between. The CDR3 consists of 14 residues. Germline V gene sequence: CDR1 SGHRS, CDR2 YFSETQ. The receptor comes from an adult in good health. The source was peripheral blood, collected on day 0 of AZD1222 vaccination. The rearrangement joins TRBV5-1 to TRBJ2-7; D may be TRBD1 (6 bases). CDR3 region: CASSREGEYYEQYF. In nucleotides, the CDR3 is TGCGCCAGCAGCCGCGAGGGGGAATACTACGAGCAGTACTTC.